What follows are 5 T cell receptor beta chains derived from one specimen sequenced in a study of early T cells in non-severe SARS-CoV-2 infection. Each CDR3 protein gets one entry after TCRdb re-called the 5' RACE reads with MiXCR. This table has roughly 70,000 distinct CDR3 sequences, approximately 12% appearing once. What was sequenced was whole blood. The receptor set was obtained from an adult who was a healthcare worker with PCR-confirmed SARS-CoV-2 infection or an uninfected control (not recorded which).

This clonotype is a singleton in its sample. This may be a read error: a much more frequent sequence differs by one nucleotide. The rearrangement links TRBV12-3 or TRBV12-4 to TRBJ2-1; D is uncertain. CDR3 length: 11 residues. Trimming took off 3 bases at V and 8 bases at J, with 5 bases between the two ends. CDR3 nucleotide sequence: TGTGCCAGCAGTTTTCTGGATGAGCAGTTCTTC. As protein: CASSFLDEQFF.

This clonotype has a count of ten or more. V gene TRBV21-1 combines with J gene TRBJ2-1; the table's D call of TRBD1 was not tested on the DNA. TRBV21-1 is a known pseudogene. The CDR3 covers 14 residues. Here the CDR3 reads CASSKAPCYNEQFF. CDR3 DNA sequence: TGTGCCAGCAGCAAAGCCCCCTGCTACAATGAGCAGTTCTTC.

The gene calls are TRBV20-1 and TRBJ2-5, with a weak D call TRBD2 (6 bases). V was shortened by 0 bases and J by 5 bases, with 13 bases between the two germline ends. The CDR3 sequence is 14 residues long. Per germline, CDR1 DFQATT and CDR2 SNEGSKA (reference sequence). CDR3: CSARDQEGRETQYF. CDR3 sequence (DNA): TGCAGTGCTAGAGATCAAGAGGGGAGGGAGACCCAGTACTTC.

The table lists this clonotype with many counts. The J gene is TRBJ1-2, the V gene TRBV27, with 7 nucleotides matching TRBD1. CDR3 size: 13 residues. With V trimmed by 6 bases and J by 7 bases, 8 bases remained unmatched. Germline CDR1 is MNHEY and CDR2 is SMNVEV (reference sequence). For the CDR3, the DNA is TGTGCCAGCAGCGTAGACAGGGACTCTGGCTACACCTTC. It specifies CASSVDRDSGYTF.

This chain links TRBV29-1 with TRBJ2-2; D gene uncertain. Trimming removed 0 bases at V and 1 base at J, with 9 bases between. The CDR3 is made up of 15 amino acids. In germline, CDR1 is SQVTM, CDR2 ANQGSEA. Written as DNA, the CDR3 is TGCAGCGTTGAAGATCTCTATGGGAACACCGGGGAGCTGTTTTTT. It specifies CSVEDLYGNTGELFF.